A single sample is the source of the 11 T cell receptor beta chains below, sequenced in a study of shared clonotypes between healthy human individuals (dated by TCRdb to about 2020). The library came from the immunoSEQ multiplex PCR assay. The clones in this table, taken by TCRdb from immuneACCESS, are in-frame only. Not every clone is retained; where verified, under half of the shortfall comes from an unresolved V gene, and the cause of the rest is unknown. This sample comprises about 2.4 million clones, more than 90% of them detected only once. The ten largest make up around 0.15% of the sample. Sequencing used naive CD4+ T cells sorted from blood. This sample's cell subset or site label indicates: CD45RA+ positively selected. These receptors all come from a man in his late teens or twenties in good health.

The J gene is TRBJ2-3, the V gene TRBV10-3; D might be TRBD1 or TRBD2, each matching 5 bases. Trimming shortened V by 3 bases and J by 0 bases, and 22 bases separated the two germline ends. Germline values: CDR1 ENHRY, CDR2 SYGVKD. This CDR3 spans 19 amino acids. The CDR3 DNA is TGTGCCATCAGTGAAAACCTCGATGTACGGGGCCCTAGCACAGATACGCAGTATTTT. This encodes CAISENLDVRGPSTDTQYF.

V usage is TRBV5-4 and J usage is TRBJ2-3; D possibly uses TRBD1 or TRBD2 (5 bases each). The CDR3 sequence is 15 residues long. Germline CDR1 reads SGHNT; CDR2 reads YYREEE (reference sequence). Trimming took 3 bases from V and 8 from J, leaving 19 bases between them. The CDR3 loop is CASSSGTPVIGTQYF. The CDR3 DNA follows: TGTGCCAGCAGCTCCGGGACGCCCGTTATTGGTACGCAGTATTTT.

The sample holds one count of this clone. The gene calls are TRBV15 and TRBJ2-7, with 10 bases aligning to TRBD1. V shed 1 base and J 4 bases; nucleotides not matched to a gene: 4. This CDR3 has 15 amino acids. The germline CDR1 and CDR2 sequences are LNHNV and YYDKDF (reference sequence). CDR3 DNA sequence: TGTGCCACCAGCAGAGTCGGGGACAGGGGTTACGAGCAGTACTTC. Its protein is CATSRVGDRGYEQYF.

V gene TRBV5-1 combines with J gene TRBJ1-4; D ambiguous. The V end was cut by 0 bases, the J end by 5 bases, with 11 bases between. The germline gives CDR1 SGHRS, CDR2 YFSETQ. The CDR3 is made up of 15 amino acids. The CDR3 reads CASSLAELGNEKLFF. The CDR3 nucleotides read TGCGCCAGCAGCTTGGCCGAATTGGGGAATGAAAAACTGTTTTTT. Drawing the rest from reference TRBV5-1 and TRBJ1-4, the complete variable domain is KAGVTQTPRYLIKTRGQQVTLSCSPISGHRSVSWYQQTPGQGLQFLFEYFSETQRNKGNFPGRFSGRQFSNSRSEMNVSTLELGDSALYLCASSLAELGNEKLFFGSGTQLSVL.

The chain is built from TRBV6-1 and TRBJ1-5; D unresolved. This CDR3 is 17 amino acids long. The germline CDR1 and CDR2 sequences are MNHNS and SASEGT. V dropped 3 bases and J dropped 4 bases, with 19 bases sitting between them. The chain's CDR3 is CASSDFKRGLDNQPQHF. The DNA of the CDR3 is TGTGCCAGCAGTGATTTTAAGCGTGGGCTGGATAATCAGCCCCAGCATTTT.

As to this clone: This same CDR3 is encoded by further DNA sequences in the sample. The chain has TRBV7-9 and TRBJ1-1; D is perhaps TRBD1 (6 bases). The V and J ends lost 3 bases and 5 bases respectively, with 10 bases between them. CDR1 is SEHNR and CDR2 is FQNEAQ in the germline V gene (reference sequence). This CDR3 has 13 amino acids. CDR3: CASSLEGGTEAFF. The CDR3 DNA is TGTGCCAGCAGCTTGGAGGGGGGTACTGAAGCTTTCTTT.

This chain joins TRBV19 and TRBJ1-6; D gene ambiguous. This CDR3 comprises 15 residues. Germline V gene sequence: CDR1 LNHDA, CDR2 SQIVND (reference sequence). The V end was cut by 6 bases, the J end by 6 bases, with 15 bases between. CDR3 loop: CASRDGGFGNSPLHF. The CDR3 bases are TGTGCCAGTAGGGACGGTGGATTCGGTAATTCACCCCTCCACTTT.

This clone was seen a handful of times. The chain carries TRBV18 and TRBJ1-1; D remains ambiguous. V was cut by 8 bases and J by 3 bases, with 7 bases left in between. The CDR3 consists of 11 residues. Germline lookup yields CDR1 KGHSH and CDR2 LQKENI. CDR3 nucleotide sequence: TGTGCCAGCCACCGGGACACTGAAGCTTTCTTT. Its protein product is CASHRDTEAFF. Filled out from reference TRBV18 and TRBJ1-1, the complete variable domain reads NAGVMQNPRHLVRRRGQEARLRCSPMKGHSHVYWYRQLPEEGLKFMVYLQKENIIDESGMPKERFSAEFPKEGPSILRIQQVVRGDSAAYFCASHRDTEAFFGQGTRLTVV.

V is TRBV28 and J is TRBJ1-3; tentatively, D is TRBD1 (6 bases). Germline-derived CDR1 and CDR2 are MDHEN and SYDVKM. Trimming took 7 bases from V and 0 from J, leaving 13 bases between them. This CDR3 is built from 15 residues. The CDR3 nucleotides are TGTGCCAGCAAGGAGGGGGTGGGCTCTGGAAACACCATATATTTT. This translates into CASKEGVGSGNTIYF.

The CDR3 DNA follows: TGTGCCAGCGACGCCCACGGGGGCGAGGATCAGCCCCAGCATTTT. It specifies CASDAHGGEDQPQHF. The chain is built from TRBV21-1 and TRBJ1-5. TRBV21-1 is labeled a pseudogene. CDR3 length equals 15 residues.

The chain joins TRBV27 to TRBJ1-3, with unresolved D. The V gene's germline CDR1 is MNHEY and CDR2 SMNVEV (reference sequence). V dropped 2 bases and J dropped 0 bases, with 14 bases sitting between them. The CDR3 runs to 17 residues. This CDR3 is CASSLRQFDYSGNTIYF. In DNA, the CDR3 is TGTGCCAGCAGTTTACGGCAGTTCGACTACTCTGGAAACACCATATATTTT.